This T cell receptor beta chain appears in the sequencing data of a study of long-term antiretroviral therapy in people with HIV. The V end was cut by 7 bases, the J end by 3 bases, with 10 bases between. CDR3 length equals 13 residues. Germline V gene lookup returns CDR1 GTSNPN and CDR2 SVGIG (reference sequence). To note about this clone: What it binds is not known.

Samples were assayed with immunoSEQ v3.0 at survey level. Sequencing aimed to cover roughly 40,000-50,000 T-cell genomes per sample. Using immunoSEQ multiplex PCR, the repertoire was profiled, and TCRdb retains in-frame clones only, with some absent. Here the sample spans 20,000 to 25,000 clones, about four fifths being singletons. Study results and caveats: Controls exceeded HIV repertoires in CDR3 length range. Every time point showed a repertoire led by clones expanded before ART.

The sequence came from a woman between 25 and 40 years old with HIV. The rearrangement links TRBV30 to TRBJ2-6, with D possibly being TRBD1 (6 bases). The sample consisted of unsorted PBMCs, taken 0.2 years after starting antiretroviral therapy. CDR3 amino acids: CALQGSGANVLTF. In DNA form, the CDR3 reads TGTGCCTTACAGGGAAGTGGGGCCAACGTCCTGACTTTC. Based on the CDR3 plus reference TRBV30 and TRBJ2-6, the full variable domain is SQTIHQWPATLVQPVGSPLSLECTVEGTSNPNLYWYRQAAGRGLQLLFYSVGIGQISSEVPQNLSASRPQDRQFILSSKKLLLSDSGFYLCALQGSGANVLTFGAGSRLTVL.